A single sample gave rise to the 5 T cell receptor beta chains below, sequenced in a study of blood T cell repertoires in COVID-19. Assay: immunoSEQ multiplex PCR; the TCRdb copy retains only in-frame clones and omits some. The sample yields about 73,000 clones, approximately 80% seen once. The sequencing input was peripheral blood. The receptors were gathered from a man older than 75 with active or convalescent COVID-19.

CDR3 nucleotides: TGTGCCAGCAGCCAAGATGTGGTAGCTGATGAGCAGTTCTTC. This sequence encodes CASSQDVVADEQFF. The chain is built from TRBV3-1 (or the pseudogene TRBV3-2) and TRBJ2-1; D gene uncertain. This CDR3 is 14 amino acids long. Trimming cost V 0 bases and J 8 bases, with 11 bases left between them. The germline gives CDR1 LGHDT, CDR2 YNNKEL (reference sequence).

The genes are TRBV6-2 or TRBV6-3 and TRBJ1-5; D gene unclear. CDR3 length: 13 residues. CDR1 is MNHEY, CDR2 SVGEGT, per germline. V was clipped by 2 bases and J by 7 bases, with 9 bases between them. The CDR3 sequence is CASSYTRSQPQHF. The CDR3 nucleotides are TGTGCCAGCAGTTACACCCGAAGCCAGCCCCAGCATTTT.

The CDR3 bases are TGTGCCAGCAGCTTAACGACAGGGATCGAAGCTTTCTTT. It translates to CASSLTTGIEAFF. The chain carries TRBV11-3 and TRBJ1-1; 7 nucleotides line up with TRBD1. The CDR3 spans 13 residues. Germline CDR1 reads SGHNT; CDR2 reads YENEEA. The V and J ends lost 2 bases and 8 bases, in that order; junction bases with no gene match: 5.

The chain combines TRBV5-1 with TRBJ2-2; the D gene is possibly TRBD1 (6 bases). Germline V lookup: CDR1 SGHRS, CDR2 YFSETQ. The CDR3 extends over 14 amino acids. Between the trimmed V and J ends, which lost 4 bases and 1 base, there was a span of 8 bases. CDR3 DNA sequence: TGCGCCAGCAGCAGCAGGGGGAACACCGGGGAGCTGTTTTTT. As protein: CASSSRGNTGELFF.

This chain's CDR3 is CASSLLREQSGANVLTF. The CDR3 DNA reads TGTGCCAGCAGTTTACTGCGGGAACAGTCTGGGGCCAACGTCCTGACTTTC. The chain has TRBV28 and TRBJ2-6; D might be TRBD2 (6 bases). Trimming took off 2 bases at V and 1 base at J, with 12 bases between the two ends. From germline, CDR1 is MDHEN and CDR2 SYDVKM. This CDR3 comprises 17 residues.